What follows are 21 T cell receptor beta chains derived from one specimen sequenced in a study of blood T cells in healthy people across ages. A sample-barcoded 5' primer and a J-beta primer mix were used in a second PCR of roughly 7 to 11 cycles. One entry per CDR3 protein results from TCRdb running MiXCR on the 5' RACE reads. The table lists about 1.6 million distinct CDR3 sequences, almost 35% of them singletons, with about 11% in the top ten. The source material was blood. The receptors stem from a woman in her twenties or thirties in good health.

V and J are TRBV20-1 and TRBJ2-3; 7 bases match TRBD1. The CDR3 consists of 16 residues. In germline, CDR1 is DFQATT, CDR2 SNEGSKA (reference sequence). Unmatched junction bases numbered 11, after V lost 0 bases and J lost 5 bases. Written as DNA, the CDR3 is TGCAGTGCTAGAGATCCCCGACAGGGCGGTAAAGATACGCAGTATTTT. Protein sequence: CSARDPRQGGKDTQYF.

The chain is built from TRBV20-1 and TRBJ2-3, with a possible D match to TRBD2 (7 bases). Germline V CDR1 and CDR2: DFQATT, SNEGSKA (reference sequence). The CDR3 runs to 13 residues. With 8 bases removed from V and 4 bases from J, the gap between germline ends came to 16 bases. In DNA, the CDR3 is TGCAGTACAAAGGGGGGGGGCTCAGATACGCAGTATTTT. Its translation is CSTKGGGSDTQYF.

The sample holds a few counts of this clonotype. The chain uses TRBV20-1 and TRBJ2-3; D gene unclear. CDR1 is DFQATT, CDR2 SNEGSKA, per germline (reference sequence). Trimming stripped 2 bases from V and 0 bases from J, with 12 bases between. The CDR3 is 15 residues long. CDR3 sequence reads: CSARISASSTDTQYF. In nucleotides, the CDR3 is TGCAGTGCTAGAATCTCCGCGTCTAGCACAGATACGCAGTATTTT.

The chain links TRBV27 to TRBJ1-6; the match to TRBD1 covers 8 bases. Germline V CDR1 and CDR2: MNHEY, SMNVEV (reference sequence). This CDR3 region has 14 residues. V shed 4 bases, J shed 10 bases, and the junction held 6 bases outside the gene matches. CDR3 protein: CASSYGTGESPLHF. The CDR3 bases are TGTGCCAGCAGTTACGGGACAGGTGAATCACCCCTCCACTTT.

The chain recombines TRBV6-5 with TRBJ1-1; D unclear. Looked up from germline, CDR1 is MNHEY and CDR2 is SVGAGI. This CDR3 is 14 amino acids long. Trimming cost V 4 bases and J 1 base, with 10 bases left between them. CDR3 sequence: CASSLARKNTEAFF. CDR3 DNA sequence: TGTGCCAGCAGTTTGGCCCGTAAGAACACTGAAGCTTTCTTT.

This clonotype occurred many times. V and J are TRBV10-3 and TRBJ2-5; 8 bases fit TRBD1. J was trimmed by 2 bases and V by 2 bases; bases with no gene match: 4. CDR3 length: 15 amino acids. Looked up from germline, CDR1 is ENHRY and CDR2 is SYGVKD. CDR3 coding DNA: TGTGCCATCAGTGAGCCCCACAGGGGGCAAGAGACCCAGTACTTC. Encoded protein: CAISEPHRGQETQYF.

This clonotype was recorded a few times. CDR3 region: CASSLWPGSYNEQFF. DNA of the CDR3: TGCGCCAGCAGCTTGTGGCCAGGGTCTTACAATGAGCAGTTCTTC. The chain uses TRBV5-1 and TRBJ2-1, with D possibly being TRBD1 (5 bases). The germline V gene encodes CDR1 SGHRS and CDR2 YFSETQ. The CDR3 consists of 15 residues. Trimming pared 1 base from V and 4 bases from J, leaving 12 bases between.

This clonotype has only a few counts. The chain couples TRBV4-2 to TRBJ2-1; 10 bases are shared with TRBD2. Germline assignment: CDR1 LGHNA and CDR2 YNFKEQ. This CDR3 comprises 19 residues. V gave up 0 bases and J gave up 7 bases; unmatched junction bases: 15. The CDR3 DNA reads TGTGCCAGCAGCCAAGATCCACCTAGCGGGAGCTCGGGTAGAAATGAGCAGTTCTTC. The encoded protein is CASSQDPPSGSSGRNEQFF.

This chain joins TRBV5-1 and TRBJ2-3, with 9 bases that match TRBD2. The CDR3 loop spans 17 amino acids. Germline CDR1 and CDR2: SGHRS and YFSETQ. With 4 bases clipped from V and 0 bases from J, the junction kept 9 bases outside the gene matches. CDR3 bases: TGCGCCAGCAGCAGAACAGTAGCGGGGGCCAGCACAGATACGCAGTATTTT. It encodes CASSRTVAGASTDTQYF. The whole variable domain, filled in from reference TRBV5-1 and TRBJ2-3, reads KAGVTQTPRYLIKTRGQQVTLSCSPISGHRSVSWYQQTPGQGLQFLFEYFSETQRNKGNFPGRFSGRQFSNSRSEMNVSTLELGDSALYLCASSRTVAGASTDTQYFGPGTRLTVL.

The genes are TRBV20-1 and TRBJ2-7, with a possible D match to TRBD2 (5 bases). The CDR3 spans 14 residues. The V and J ends lost 0 bases and 6 bases respectively, with 15 bases between them. Germline CDR1 DFQATT, CDR2 SNEGSKA (reference sequence). CDR3 region: CSAREHGPRGEQYF. In nucleotides, the CDR3 is TGCAGTGCTAGAGAGCACGGACCCCGGGGCGAGCAGTACTTC.

Regarding this clonotype: A read error may be the cause here, since a much bigger clone is one base away. The V call is TRBV4-1, the J call TRBJ2-5; D possibly corresponds to TRBD2 (6 bases). The germline V gene encodes CDR1 MGHRA and CDR2 YSYEKL. The CDR3 is made up of 14 amino acids. DNA of the CDR3: TGCGCCAGCGGCCAAAGGGGACTTAATGAGGGCCAGTACTTC. Its translation: CASGQRGLNEGQYF.

The chain uses TRBV7-9 and TRBJ2-1, with D uncertain. V was cut by 6 bases and J by 5 bases, with 17 bases left in between. The germline gives CDR1 SEHNR, CDR2 FQNEAQ (reference sequence). This CDR3 has 15 amino acids. The CDR3 protein is CASRLIGGSHNEQFF. The CDR3 bases are TGTGCCAGCAGACTCATAGGTGGATCCCACAATGAGCAGTTCTTC.

The chain has TRBV6-6 and TRBJ2-1; no clear D gene. Trimming stripped 6 bases from V and 7 bases from J, with 10 bases between. Germline CDR1 MNHNY, CDR2 SVGAGI (reference sequence). This CDR3 has 12 residues. The CDR3: CASSWSPNEQFF. CDR3 DNA: TGTGCCAGCAGCTGGAGTCCGAATGAGCAGTTCTTC.

This clonotype came up a few times. The chain has TRBV24-1 and TRBJ2-7, with TRBD2 as a possible D gene (5 bases). Trimming stripped 9 bases from V and 2 bases from J, with 16 bases between. CDR1 is KGHDR, CDR2 SFDVKD, per germline. CDR3 length equals 14 residues. The CDR3 is CATAPSGFPYEQYF. CDR3 DNA sequence: TGTGCCACCGCGCCCTCGGGGTTCCCCTACGAGCAGTACTTC.

Comment on this clonotype: A much larger clone lies one base from this, so it may be a read error. This rearrangement joins TRBV6-2 or TRBV6-3 to TRBJ2-6, with unresolved D. The CDR3 is 14 residues long. Germline lookup yields CDR1 MNHEY and CDR2 SVGEGT. The V end lost 3 bases, the J end lost 4 bases, and 7 bases lay between the germline ends. The CDR3 protein is CASSYGPGANVLTF. CDR3 DNA: TGTGCCAGCAGTTATGGGCCCGGGGCCAACGTCCTGACTTTC.

This CDR3 is CATSWQINQPQHF. Here the CDR3 DNA reads TGTGCCACCAGCTGGCAGATAAATCAGCCCCAGCATTTT. The V and J genes are TRBV15 and TRBJ1-5; D gene ambiguous. Germline CDR1 LNHNV, CDR2 YYDKDF (reference sequence). Trimming took 5 bases from V and 4 from J, leaving 9 bases between them. The CDR3 covers 13 residues.

This clonotype was detected many times. The V and J genes are TRBV29-1 and TRBJ2-3; a weak D match, TRBD2 (6 bases). Trimming took off 1 base at V and 3 bases at J, with 8 bases between the two ends. Germline V gene sequence: CDR1 SQVTM, CDR2 ANQGSEA. CDR3 length: 13 amino acids. The CDR3 bases are TGCAGCGTTGAAGTGGGAGGAACAGATACGCAGTATTTT. Protein: CSVEVGGTDTQYF.

In this sample, this clonotype turned up a few times. The V gene is TRBV2, the J gene TRBJ2-3; D is ambiguous. The CDR3 has 12 amino acids. The V end was cut by 8 bases, the J end by 2 bases, with 8 bases between. Germline lookup yields CDR1 SNHLY and CDR2 FYNNEI. CDR3 region: CASQDLTDTQYF. The DNA for the CDR3 is TGTGCCAGCCAGGACCTCACAGATACGCAGTATTTT.

J is TRBJ2-7 and V is TRBV6-1, with unresolved D. The CDR3 sequence is 13 residues long. V was pared by 4 bases and J by 0 bases, with 7 bases between. Germline-derived CDR1 and CDR2 are MNHNS and SASEGT. The CDR3 sequence: CASSGFLSYEQYF. CDR3 in DNA: TGTGCCAGCAGTGGTTTCCTCTCCTACGAGCAGTACTTC.

The chain recombines TRBV28 with TRBJ1-2, with D unclear. The germline V gene encodes CDR1 MDHEN and CDR2 SYDVKM. V was trimmed by 6 bases and J by 5 bases, leaving 13 bases between them. The CDR3 is 13 residues long. CDR3 residues: CASRLTVGYGYTF. In nucleotides, the CDR3 is TGTGCCAGCAGGCTAACAGTGGGATATGGCTACACCTTC.

A few counts support this clonotype. The CDR3 bases are TGTGCCATCAGTGACCCGGGGGGTTCTATCTACGAGCAGTACTTC. This encodes CAISDPGGSIYEQYF. The rearrangement joins TRBV10-3 to TRBJ2-7; 7 positions match TRBD2. The V gene end was trimmed by 3 bases and the J gene end by 3 bases; junction bases not matched to a gene: 8. CDR3 length: 15 residues. The V gene's germline CDR1 is ENHRY and CDR2 SYGVKD.